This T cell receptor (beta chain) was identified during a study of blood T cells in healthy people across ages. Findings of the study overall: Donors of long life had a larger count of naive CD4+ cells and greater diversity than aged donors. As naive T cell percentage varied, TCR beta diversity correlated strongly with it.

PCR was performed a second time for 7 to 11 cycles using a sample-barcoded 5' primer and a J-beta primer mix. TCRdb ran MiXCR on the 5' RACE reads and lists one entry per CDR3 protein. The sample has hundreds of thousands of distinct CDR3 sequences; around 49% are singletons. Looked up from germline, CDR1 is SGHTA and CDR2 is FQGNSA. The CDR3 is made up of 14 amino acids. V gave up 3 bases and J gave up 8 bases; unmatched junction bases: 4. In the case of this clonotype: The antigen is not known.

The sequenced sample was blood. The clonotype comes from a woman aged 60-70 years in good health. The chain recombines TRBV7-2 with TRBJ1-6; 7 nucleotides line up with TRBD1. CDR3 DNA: TGTGCCAGCAGCTTGGGGACAGCCTATTCACCCCTCCACTTT. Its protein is CASSLGTAYSPLHF.